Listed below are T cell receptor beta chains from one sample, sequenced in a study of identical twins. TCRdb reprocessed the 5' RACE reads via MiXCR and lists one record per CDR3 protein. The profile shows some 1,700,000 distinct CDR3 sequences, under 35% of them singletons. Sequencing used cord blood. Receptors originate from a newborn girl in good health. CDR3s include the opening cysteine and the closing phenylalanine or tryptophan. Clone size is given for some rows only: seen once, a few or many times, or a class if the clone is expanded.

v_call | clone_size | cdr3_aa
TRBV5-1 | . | CASSLRGTGTNEQFF
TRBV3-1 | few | CASSQDWIAVSTDTQYF
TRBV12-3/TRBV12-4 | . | CASSFGASQQPQHF
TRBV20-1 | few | CSARAPGRLNNEQFF
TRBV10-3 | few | CAISESVARQGNYGYTF
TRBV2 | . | CASTATGLNYGYTF
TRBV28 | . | CASSLGGQLFSYEQYF
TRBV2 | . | CASSLLGLNEQYF
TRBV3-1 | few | CASSLDAGAFLKQQYF
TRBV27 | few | CASTGAESSYNEQFF
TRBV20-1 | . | CSARDWLAGGSTETQYF
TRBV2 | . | CASSELGQGAEKLFF
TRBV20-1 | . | CSARPRLAGLYEQYF
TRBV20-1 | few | CSASESQGTQYF
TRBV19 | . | CASSIRQALYGYTF
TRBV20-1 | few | CSATLGSTGNTEAFF
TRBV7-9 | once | CASSLFKDNYGYTF